The 8 T cell receptor beta chains listed next were all sequenced from one sample in a study of PD-1 blockade in mismatch repair-deficient tumors. Clones were read by immunoSEQ multiplex PCR, and TCRdb kept only the in-frame ones, dropping some. Of roughly 79,000 clones in the sample, approximately 81% were seen once. The sample here was peripheral blood, taken 44 weeks after starting pembrolizumab. The receptors were sampled from an adult with mismatch repair-deficient cancer.

This clone was counted between two and nine times. This chain uses TRBV7-6 with TRBJ2-7; TRBD2 agrees at 10 bases. Germline V gene lookup returns CDR1 SGHVS and CDR2 FNYEAQ. This CDR3 is built from 15 residues. With 4 bases clipped from V and 3 bases from J, the junction kept 6 bases outside the gene matches. The CDR3 nucleotides are TGTGCCAGCAGCTCCACTAGCGGGGATAGCTACGAGCAGTACTTC. As protein: CASSSTSGDSYEQYF.

This chain uses TRBV5-6 with TRBJ1-1; D gene unclear. V was pared by 0 bases and J by 5 bases, with 8 bases between. CDR1 is SGHDT, CDR2 YYEEEE, per germline. The CDR3 contains 13 residues. CDR3 bases: TGTGCCAGCAGCTTGGGTTTCGGAACTGAAGCTTTCTTT. Its protein is CASSLGFGTEAFF.

This clone has a single count. The CDR3 sequence is CASSSLLAGTYEQYF. CDR3 DNA sequence: TGTGCCAGCAGCTCCCTACTAGCGGGGACCTACGAGCAGTACTTC. This sequence joins TRBV5-4 and TRBJ2-7, with 10 nucleotides matching TRBD2. Germline CDR1 reads SGHNT; CDR2 reads YYREEE (reference sequence). V trimming: 3 bases; J trimming: 2 bases; junction bases outside the gene matches: 5. This CDR3 has 15 amino acids.

The chain recombines TRBV10-3 with TRBJ2-2; D possibly corresponds to TRBD1 (5 bases). The germline gives CDR1 ENHRY, CDR2 SYGVKD. The CDR3 loop spans 13 amino acids. With 6 bases removed from V and 5 bases from J, the gap between germline ends came to 10 bases. The CDR3 coding sequence is TGTGCCATCAGCGAGACAGTGACCGGGGAGCTGTTTTTT. This sequence encodes CAISETVTGELFF.

This clone showed up just a few times. Other DNA sequences of this sample code for an identical CDR3. This rearrangement joins TRBV5-4 to TRBJ2-1; 11 bases line up with TRBD1. V shed 3 bases and J 3 bases; nucleotides not matched to a gene: 2. Germline-derived CDR1 and CDR2 are SGHNT and YYREEE (reference sequence). The CDR3 runs to 15 residues. CDR3 sequence (DNA): TGTGCCAGCAGCTCCGGGACAGGGGGCTACAATGAGCAGTTCTTC. Translated, it gives CASSSGTGGYNEQFF.

A single count supports this clone. The chain couples TRBV30 to TRBJ2-1; D assignment may be TRBD1 or TRBD2 (5 bases each). V lost 3 bases, J lost 10 bases, and 13 bases lay in between. The CDR3 consists of 12 residues. Germline lookup yields CDR1 GTSNPN and CDR2 SVGIG (reference sequence). The CDR3 loop reads CAWSAGGGEQFF. DNA of the CDR3: TGTGCCTGGAGCGCGGGTGGGGGAGAGCAGTTCTTC.

The rearrangement links TRBV10-3 to TRBJ1-1; D gene ambiguous. The V gene lost 4 bases and the J gene lost 1 base, with 7 bases spanning the gap. The germline V gene encodes CDR1 ENHRY and CDR2 SYGVKD. The CDR3 has 13 residues. The CDR3 DNA follows: TGTGCCATCAGTGTTGCAGCGAACACTGAAGCTTTCTTT. Translating gives CAISVAANTEAFF.

The chain is built from TRBV11-3 and TRBJ1-5; a possible D gene is TRBD1 (6 bases). Trimming took 5 bases from V and 3 from J, leaving 8 bases between them. The germline CDR1 and CDR2 sequences are SGHNT and YENEEA. The CDR3 loop spans 13 amino acids. This chain's CDR3 is CASSQGTNQPQHF. The CDR3 DNA reads as TGTGCCAGCAGCCAGGGGACCAATCAGCCCCAGCATTTT.